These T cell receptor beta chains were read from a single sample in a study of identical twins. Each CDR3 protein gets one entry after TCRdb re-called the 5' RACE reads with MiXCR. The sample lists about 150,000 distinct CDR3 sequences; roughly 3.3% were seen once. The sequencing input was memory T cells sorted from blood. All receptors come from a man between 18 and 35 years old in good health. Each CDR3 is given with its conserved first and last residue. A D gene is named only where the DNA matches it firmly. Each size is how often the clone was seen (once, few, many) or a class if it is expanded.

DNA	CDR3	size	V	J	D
TGTGCCAGCAGTCACTCGACTAACACTGAAGCTTTCTTT	CASSHSTNTEAFF	many	TRBV12-3/TRBV12-4	TRBJ1-1	.
TGCAGCGTTGAATCGAAGACTAACTATGGCTACACCTTC	CSVESKTNYGYTF	many	TRBV29-1	TRBJ1-2	.
TGTGCCAGCACTGGGGACGCGAACACTGAAGCTTTCTTT	CASTGDANTEAFF	many	TRBV18	TRBJ1-1	.
TGCAGCGTAGCGGGAGGCCCCCAAGAGACCCAGTACTTC	CSVAGGPQETQYF	many	TRBV29-1	TRBJ2-5	TRBD2
TGTGCCAGCACTTGGGGCTCCCTTCGGGACAGGGGGTCCTATGGCTACACCTTC	CASTWGSLRDRGSYGYTF	many	TRBV12-3/TRBV12-4	TRBJ1-2	TRBD1
TGTGCCAGCAGCGACCTGCCCGGGGGAGGCTACACCTTC	CASSDLPGGGYTF	many	TRBV9	TRBJ1-2	.
TGTGCCACGAAACTAGCGGGAGGTGCTGGGGAGCTGTTTTTT	CATKLAGGAGELFF	many	TRBV24-1	TRBJ2-2	TRBD2
TGTGCCAGCGGCGTAGGGGGTTACTCTGGAAACACCATATATTTT	CASGVGGYSGNTIYF	many	TRBV4-2	TRBJ1-3	.
TGCAGTGCTAGGTGGGGCATAGATCAGCCCCAGCATTTT	CSARWGIDQPQHF	many	TRBV20-1	TRBJ1-5	.
TGCAGTGCTAATCGTCTAGCGGGAGGGCCCGACTCCTACAATGAGCAGTTCTTC	CSANRLAGGPDSYNEQFF	many	TRBV20-1	TRBJ2-1	TRBD2
TGTGCCAGCAGCTTGTTGCGGGGCGGGAGCACAGATACGCAGTATTTT	CASSLLRGGSTDTQYF	many	TRBV5-4	TRBJ2-3	.
TGTGCCAGCAGCCAAGATTCGGCTAGGAGCTACGAGCAGTACTTC	CASSQDSARSYEQYF	many	TRBV4-2	TRBJ2-7	.